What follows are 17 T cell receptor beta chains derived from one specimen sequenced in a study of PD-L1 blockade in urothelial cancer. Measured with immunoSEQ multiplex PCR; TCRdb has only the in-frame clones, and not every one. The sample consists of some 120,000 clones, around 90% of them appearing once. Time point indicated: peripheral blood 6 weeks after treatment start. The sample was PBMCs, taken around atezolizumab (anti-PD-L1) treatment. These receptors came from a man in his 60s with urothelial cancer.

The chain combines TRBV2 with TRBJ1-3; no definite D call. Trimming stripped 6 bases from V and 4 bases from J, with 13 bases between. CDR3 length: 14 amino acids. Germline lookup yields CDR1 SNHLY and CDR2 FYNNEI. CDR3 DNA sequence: TGTGCCAGCAGACCGTCCGAGTCGGGAAACACCATATATTTT. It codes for CASRPSESGNTIYF.

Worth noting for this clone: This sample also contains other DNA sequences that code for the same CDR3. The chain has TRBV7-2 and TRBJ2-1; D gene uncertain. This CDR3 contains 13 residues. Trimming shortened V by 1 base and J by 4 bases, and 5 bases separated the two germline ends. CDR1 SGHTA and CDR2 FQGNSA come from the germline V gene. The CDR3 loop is CASSLGSYNEQFF. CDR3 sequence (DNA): TGTGCCAGCAGCTTAGGTAGTTACAATGAGCAGTTCTTC.

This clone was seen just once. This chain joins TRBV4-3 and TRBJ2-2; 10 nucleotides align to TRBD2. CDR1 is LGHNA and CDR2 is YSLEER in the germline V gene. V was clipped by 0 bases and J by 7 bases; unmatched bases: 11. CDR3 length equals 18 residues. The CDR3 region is CASSQDHPAGGPVGELFF. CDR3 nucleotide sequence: TGCGCCAGCAGCCAAGATCACCCAGCGGGGGGGCCGGTCGGGGAGCTGTTTTTT.

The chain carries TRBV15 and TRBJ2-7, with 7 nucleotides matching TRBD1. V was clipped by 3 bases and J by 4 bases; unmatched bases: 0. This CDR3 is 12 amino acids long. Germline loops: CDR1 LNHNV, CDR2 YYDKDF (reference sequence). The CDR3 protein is CATSRDRYEQYF. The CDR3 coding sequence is TGTGCCACCAGCAGGGACAGGTACGAGCAGTACTTC.

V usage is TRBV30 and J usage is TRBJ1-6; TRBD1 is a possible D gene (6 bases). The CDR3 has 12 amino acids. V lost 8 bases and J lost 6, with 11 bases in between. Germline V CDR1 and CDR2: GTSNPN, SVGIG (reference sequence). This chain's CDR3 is CAMGHPNSPLHF. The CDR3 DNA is TGTGCCATGGGACACCCTAATTCACCCCTCCACTTT.

CDR3 DNA: TGTGCCAGCAGCTTAACTCGCGGGGAGGGACAAGAGACCCAGTACTTC. Its translation is CASSLTRGEGQETQYF. The chain employs TRBV7-2 and TRBJ2-5, with TRBD2 matching over 7 bases. Germline V CDR1 and CDR2: SGHTA, FQGNSA. V lost 2 bases and J lost 2; bases outside the gene matches: 8. The CDR3 is 16 residues long.

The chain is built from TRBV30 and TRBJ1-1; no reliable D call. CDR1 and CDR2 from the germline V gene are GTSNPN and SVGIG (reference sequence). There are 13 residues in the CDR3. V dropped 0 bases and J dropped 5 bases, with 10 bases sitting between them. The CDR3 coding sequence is TGTGCCTGGAGTGTCCGAGGTCGGACTGAAGCTTTCTTT. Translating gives CAWSVRGRTEAFF.

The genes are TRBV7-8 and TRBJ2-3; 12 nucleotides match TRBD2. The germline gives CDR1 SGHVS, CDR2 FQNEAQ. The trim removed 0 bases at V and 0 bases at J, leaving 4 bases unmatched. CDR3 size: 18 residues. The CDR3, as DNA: TGTGCCAGCAGCTTAGCGACTAGCGGGGGAACTAGCACAGATACGCAGTATTTT. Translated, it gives CASSLATSGGTSTDTQYF.

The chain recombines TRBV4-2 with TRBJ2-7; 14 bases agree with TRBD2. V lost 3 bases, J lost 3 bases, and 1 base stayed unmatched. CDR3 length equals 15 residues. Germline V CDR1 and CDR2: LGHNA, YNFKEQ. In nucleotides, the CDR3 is TGTGCCAGCAGCCAGGGACTAGCGGGAGACTACGAGCAGTACTTC. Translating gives CASSQGLAGDYEQYF.

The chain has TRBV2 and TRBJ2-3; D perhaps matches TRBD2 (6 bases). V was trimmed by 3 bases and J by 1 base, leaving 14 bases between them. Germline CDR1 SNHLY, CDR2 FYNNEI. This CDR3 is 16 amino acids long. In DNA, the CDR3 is TGTGCCAGCAGTGAGGGTCGGGGCGGGGGCACAGATACGCAGTATTTT. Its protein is CASSEGRGGGTDTQYF.

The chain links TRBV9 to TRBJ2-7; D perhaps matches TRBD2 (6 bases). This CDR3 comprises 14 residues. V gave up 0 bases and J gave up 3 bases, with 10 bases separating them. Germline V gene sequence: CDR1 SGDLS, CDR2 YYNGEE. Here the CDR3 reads CASSVVGSGYEQYF. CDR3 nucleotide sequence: TGTGCCAGCAGCGTAGTTGGTAGCGGCTACGAGCAGTACTTC. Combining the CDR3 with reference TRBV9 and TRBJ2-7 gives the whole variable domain DSGVTQTPKHLITATGQRVTLRCSPRSGDLSVYWYQQSLDQGLQFLIQYYNGEERAKGNILERFSAQQFPDLHSELNLSSLELGDSALYFCASSVVGSGYEQYFGPGTRLTVT.

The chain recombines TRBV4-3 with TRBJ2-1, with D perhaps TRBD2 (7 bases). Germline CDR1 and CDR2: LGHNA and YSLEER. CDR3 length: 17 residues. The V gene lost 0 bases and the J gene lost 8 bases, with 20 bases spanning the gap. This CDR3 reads CASSQDSLRGGVDEQFF. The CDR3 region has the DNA TGCGCCAGCAGCCAAGATTCCCTCCGAGGGGGGGTGGATGAGCAGTTCTTC.

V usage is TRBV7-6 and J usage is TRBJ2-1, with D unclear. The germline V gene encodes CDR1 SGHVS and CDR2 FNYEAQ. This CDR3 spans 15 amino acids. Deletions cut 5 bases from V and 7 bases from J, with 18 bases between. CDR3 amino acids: CASSPRVGARNEQFF. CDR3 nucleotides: TGTGCCAGCAGCCCCAGAGTCGGAGCGCGGAATGAGCAGTTCTTC.

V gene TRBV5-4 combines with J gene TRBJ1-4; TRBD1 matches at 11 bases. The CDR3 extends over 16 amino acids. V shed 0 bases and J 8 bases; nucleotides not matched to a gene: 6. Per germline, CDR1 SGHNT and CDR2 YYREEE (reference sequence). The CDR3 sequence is CASSLDPGQGGEKLFF. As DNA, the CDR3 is TGTGCCAGCAGCTTGGATCCGGGACAGGGGGGCGAAAAACTGTTTTTT.

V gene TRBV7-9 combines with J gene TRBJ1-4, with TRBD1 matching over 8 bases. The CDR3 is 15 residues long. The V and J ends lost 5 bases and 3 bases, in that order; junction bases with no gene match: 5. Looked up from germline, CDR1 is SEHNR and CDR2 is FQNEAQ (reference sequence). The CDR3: CASSLQGVANEKLFF. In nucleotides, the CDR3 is TGTGCCAGCAGCCTACAGGGGGTTGCTAATGAAAAACTGTTTTTT.

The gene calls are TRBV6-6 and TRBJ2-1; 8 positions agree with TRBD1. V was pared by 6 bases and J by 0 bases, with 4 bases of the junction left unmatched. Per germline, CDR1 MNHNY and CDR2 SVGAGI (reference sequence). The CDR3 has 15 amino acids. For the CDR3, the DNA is TGTGCCAGCAGCGACAGGGGTAGCTCCTACAATGAGCAGTTCTTC. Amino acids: CASSDRGSSYNEQFF.

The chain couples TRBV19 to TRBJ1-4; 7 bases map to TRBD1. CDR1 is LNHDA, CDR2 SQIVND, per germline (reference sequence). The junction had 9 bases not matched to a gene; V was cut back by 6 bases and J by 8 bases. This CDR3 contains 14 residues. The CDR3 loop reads CASRSRQGREKLFF. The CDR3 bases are TGTGCCAGTAGGTCCAGACAGGGAAGAGAAAAACTGTTTTTT. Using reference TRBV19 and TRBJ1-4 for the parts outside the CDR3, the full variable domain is DGGITQSPKYLFRKEGQNVTLSCEQNLNHDAMYWYRQDPGQGLRLIYYSQIVNDFQKGDIAEGYSVSREKKESFPLTVTSAQKNPTAFYLCASRSRQGREKLFFGSGTQLSVL.